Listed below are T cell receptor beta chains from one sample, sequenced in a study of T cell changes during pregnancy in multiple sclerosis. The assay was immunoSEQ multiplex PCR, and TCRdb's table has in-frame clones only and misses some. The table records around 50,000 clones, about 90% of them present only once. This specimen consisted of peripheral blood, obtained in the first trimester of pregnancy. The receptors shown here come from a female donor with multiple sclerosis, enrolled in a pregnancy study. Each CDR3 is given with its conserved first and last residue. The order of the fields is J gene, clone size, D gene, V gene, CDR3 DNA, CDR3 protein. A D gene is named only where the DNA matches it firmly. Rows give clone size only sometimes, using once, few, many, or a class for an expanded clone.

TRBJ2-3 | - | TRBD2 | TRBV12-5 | TGTGCTAGTGGTCCGGGGGGTTCACGAGATACGCAGTATTTT | CASGPGGSRDTQYF
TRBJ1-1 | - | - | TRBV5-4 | TGTGCCAGCAGCCAGGACAGGAACACTGAAGCTTTCTTT | CASSQDRNTEAFF
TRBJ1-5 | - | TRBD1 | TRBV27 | TGTGCCAGCAGTTCGGACAGGGGGCATCAGCCCCAGCATTTT | CASSSDRGHQPQHF
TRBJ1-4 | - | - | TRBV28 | TGTGCCAGCAGTGGGATTGGGCGGGGTAATGAAAAACTGTTTTTT | CASSGIGRGNEKLFF
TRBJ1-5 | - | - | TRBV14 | TGTGCCAGCAGCCAAGGATCGGATCAGCCCCAGCATTTT | CASSQGSDQPQHF
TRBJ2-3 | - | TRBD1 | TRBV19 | TGTGCCAGTAGTACCTACAGGGGGGCCAGCACAGATACGCAGTATTTT | CASSTYRGASTDTQYF
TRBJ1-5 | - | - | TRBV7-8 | TGTGCCAGCACCCAGAACCCCGCGATACAGCAGCCCCAGCATTTT | CASTQNPAIQQPQHF
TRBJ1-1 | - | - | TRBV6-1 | TGTGCCAGCTCAGGGTCAGCCTACACTGAAGCTTTCTTT | CASSGSAYTEAFF
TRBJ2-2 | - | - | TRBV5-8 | TGTGCCAGCAGCCCCTCGGGGGTGGACACCGGGGAGCTGTTTTTT | CASSPSGVDTGELFF
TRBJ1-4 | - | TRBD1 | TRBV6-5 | TGTGCCAGCAGACCGACAGGGGTTAATGAAAAACTGTTTTTT | CASRPTGVNEKLFF
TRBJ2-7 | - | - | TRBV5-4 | TGTGCCAGCAGCTACGCCGGGACTCACTCCTACGAGCAGTACTTC | CASSYAGTHSYEQYF
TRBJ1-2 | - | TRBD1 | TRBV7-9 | TGTGCCAGCAGCTTAGCGGAGGGGGCGCTTGGCTACACCTTC | CASSLAEGALGYTF
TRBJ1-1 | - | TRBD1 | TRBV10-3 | TGTGCCATCAAGGAGACAGGGGCAGGAACTGAAGCTTTCTTT | CAIKETGAGTEAFF
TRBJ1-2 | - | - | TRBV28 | TGTGCCAGCAGTACAGGCACCCTCTCTAACTATGGCTACACCTTC | CASSTGTLSNYGYTF
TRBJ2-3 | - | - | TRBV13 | TGTGCCAGCAGCATAAACAGAGATACGCAGTATTTT | CASSINRDTQYF
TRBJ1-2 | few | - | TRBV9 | TGTGCCAGCAGCGTGGGGGCAGGGAGGGACTATGGCTACACCTTC | CASSVGAGRDYGYTF
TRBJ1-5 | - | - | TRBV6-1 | TGTGCCAGCAGTGAGGGGGCGATTCAGCCCCAGCATTTT | CASSEGAIQPQHF
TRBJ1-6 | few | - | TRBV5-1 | TGCGCCAGCAGCTTGGAAGGGGTCCTTAATTCACCCCTCCACTTT | CASSLEGVLNSPLHF
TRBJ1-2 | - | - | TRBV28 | TGTGCCAGCAGTTTATGGTATGGCAGGGGAGCTAACTATGGCTACACCTTC | CASSLWYGRGANYGYTF
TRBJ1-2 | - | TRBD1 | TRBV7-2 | TGTGCCAGCAGCTTACGTTCGACAGGGGGCGTTGGCTACACCTTC | CASSLRSTGGVGYTF
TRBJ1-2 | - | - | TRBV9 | TGTGCCAGCAGCGTAGGGGTTCCGGGAGTGGCGGGAGGCTACACCTTC | CASSVGVPGVAGGYTF
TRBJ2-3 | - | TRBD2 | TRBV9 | TGTGCCAGCAGCGTAAGCGGGGGGATCGCAGATACGCAGTATTTT | CASSVSGGIADTQYF
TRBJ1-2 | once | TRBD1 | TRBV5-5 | TGTGCCAGCAGCTCCAGCTGGACAGGGGGTTTTGGCTACACCTTC | CASSSSWTGGFGYTF
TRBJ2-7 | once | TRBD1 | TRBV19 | TGTGCCAGTAGTATAACAGGGGATCTCTCCTACGAGCAGTACTTC | CASSITGDLSYEQYF